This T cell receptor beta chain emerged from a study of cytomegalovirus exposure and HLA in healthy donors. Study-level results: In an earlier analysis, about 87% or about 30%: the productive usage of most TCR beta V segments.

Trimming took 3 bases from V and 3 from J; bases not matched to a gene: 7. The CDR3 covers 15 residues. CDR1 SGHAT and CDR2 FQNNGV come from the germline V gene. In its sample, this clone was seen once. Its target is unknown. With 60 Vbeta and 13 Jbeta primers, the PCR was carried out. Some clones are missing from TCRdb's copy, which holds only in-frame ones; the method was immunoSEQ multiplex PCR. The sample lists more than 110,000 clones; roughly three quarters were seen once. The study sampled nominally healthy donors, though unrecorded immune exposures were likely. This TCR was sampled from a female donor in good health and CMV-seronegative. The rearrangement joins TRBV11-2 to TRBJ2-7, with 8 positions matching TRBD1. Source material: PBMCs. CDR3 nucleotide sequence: TGTGCCAGCAGCTTCAGCAGGACAGGGAACTACGAGCAGTACTTC. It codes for CASSFSRTGNYEQYF.